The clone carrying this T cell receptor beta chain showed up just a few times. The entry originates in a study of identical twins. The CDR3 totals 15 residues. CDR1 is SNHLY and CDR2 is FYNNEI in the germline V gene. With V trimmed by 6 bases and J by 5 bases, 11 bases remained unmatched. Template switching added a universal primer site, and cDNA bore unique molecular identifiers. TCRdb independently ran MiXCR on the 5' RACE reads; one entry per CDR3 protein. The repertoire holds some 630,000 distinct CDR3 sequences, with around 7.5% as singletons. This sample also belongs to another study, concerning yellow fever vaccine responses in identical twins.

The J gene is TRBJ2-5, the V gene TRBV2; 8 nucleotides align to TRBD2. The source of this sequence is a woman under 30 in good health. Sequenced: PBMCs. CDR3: CASSPGVAGLETQYF. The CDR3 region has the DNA TGTGCCAGCAGCCCGGGGGTAGCGGGGTTGGAGACCCAGTACTTC. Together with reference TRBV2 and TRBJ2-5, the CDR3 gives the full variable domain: EPEVTQTPSHQVTQMGQEVILRCVPISNHLYFYWYRQILGQKVEFLVSFYNNEISEKSEIFDDQFSVERPDGSNFTLKIRSTKLEDSAMYFCASSPGVAGLETQYFGPGTRLLVL.